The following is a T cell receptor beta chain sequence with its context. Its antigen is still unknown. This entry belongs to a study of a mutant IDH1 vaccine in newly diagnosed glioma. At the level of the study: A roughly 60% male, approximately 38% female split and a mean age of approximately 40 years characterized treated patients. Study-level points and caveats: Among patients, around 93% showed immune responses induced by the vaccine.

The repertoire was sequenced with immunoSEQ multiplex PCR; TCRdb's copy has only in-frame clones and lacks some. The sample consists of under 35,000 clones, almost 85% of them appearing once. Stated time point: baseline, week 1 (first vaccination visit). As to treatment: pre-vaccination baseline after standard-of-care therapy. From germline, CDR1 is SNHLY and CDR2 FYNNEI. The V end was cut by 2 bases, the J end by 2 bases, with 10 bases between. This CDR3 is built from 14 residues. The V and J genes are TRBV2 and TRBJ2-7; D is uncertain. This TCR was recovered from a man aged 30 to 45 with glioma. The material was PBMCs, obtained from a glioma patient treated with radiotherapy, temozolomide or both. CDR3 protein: CASSERLRPYEQYF. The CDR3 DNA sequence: TGTGCCAGCAGTGAACGCTTGCGACCCTACGAGCAGTACTTC.